Following are 26 T cell receptor beta chains from one sample sequenced in a study of blood T cell repertoires in COVID-19 (dated by TCRdb to about 2020). The method behind the library was the immunoSEQ multiplex PCR assay. This is the immuneACCESS table as TCRdb keeps it, with only in-frame sequences that have V and J called. A part of the clones is gone; compared with another copy, unresolved V genes explain less than half, and the rest is unexplained. Here the sample has about 240,000 clones; about 81% occur a single time. The ten largest account for 9.5% to 15% of the sample. Sequenced sample: peripheral blood. The receptor set was obtained from a woman aged 60-75 years with active or convalescent COVID-19.

The chain uses TRBV18 and TRBJ2-5; D is ambiguous. CDR1 KGHSH and CDR2 LQKENI come from the germline V gene. There are 13 residues in the CDR3. V was pared by 0 bases and J by 3 bases, with 5 bases between. CDR3 sequence reads: CASSPPSEETQYF. DNA for the CDR3: TGTGCCAGCTCACCACCGTCGGAAGAGACCCAGTACTTC.

The chain joins TRBV3-1 (or the pseudogene TRBV3-2) to TRBJ1-2; maybe TRBD1 (5 bases). Germline CDR1 reads LGHDT; CDR2 reads YNNKEL (reference sequence). V lost 1 base and J 4 bases, leaving 13 bases between the germline ends. The CDR3 is made up of 15 amino acids. CDR3 in amino acids: CASSQAGGGSYGYTF. The DNA for the CDR3 is TGTGCCAGCAGCCAAGCTGGGGGGGGTTCCTATGGCTACACCTTC.

The CDR3 DNA is TGTGCCACCCCGACAGGGGGGGGAAACACCATATATTTT. It specifies CATPTGGGNTIYF. The chain links TRBV6-5 to TRBJ1-3; 9 bases fit TRBD1. The CDR3 runs to 13 residues. The germline V gene encodes CDR1 MNHEY and CDR2 SVGAGI. V lost 10 bases, J lost 4 bases, and 5 bases stayed unmatched.

As DNA, the CDR3 is TGTGCCAGCAGCTTAGTACCAGGGCTCCAAGAGACCCAGTACTTC. Translated, it gives CASSLVPGLQETQYF. The chain recombines TRBV7-7 with TRBJ2-5; the D gene is possibly TRBD1 (5 bases). The CDR3 length is 15 residues. The V gene lost 1 base and the J gene lost 1 base, with 10 bases spanning the gap. Germline CDR1 is SSHAT and CDR2 is FNYEAQ (reference sequence).

The V and J genes are TRBV14 and TRBJ1-2; the match to TRBD1 covers 9 bases. The CDR3 spans 15 residues. V was clipped by 2 bases and J by 0 bases; unmatched bases: 1. Germline assignment: CDR1 SGHDN and CDR2 FVKESK. The DNA of the CDR3 is TGTGCCAGCAGCCAACGACAGGGGGCTAACTATGGCTACACCTTC. This sequence encodes CASSQRQGANYGYTF.

The V and J genes are TRBV4-2 and TRBJ2-7; a weak D match, TRBD2 (6 bases). This CDR3 has 16 amino acids. Germline CDR1 and CDR2: LGHNA and YNFKEQ. Trimming removed 3 bases from V and 4 bases from J, with 19 bases in between. The chain's CDR3 is CASSQASGTSLYEQYF. The CDR3 DNA sequence: TGTGCCAGCAGCCAGGCCTCCGGGACTTCTCTTTACGAGCAGTACTTC.

This clone has only one observation. J is TRBJ2-5 and V is TRBV4-2; perhaps TRBD2 as D (5 bases). Deletions cut 0 bases from V and 5 bases from J, with 13 bases between. The CDR3 is 15 residues long. Germline assignment: CDR1 LGHNA and CDR2 YNFKEQ. CDR3 sequence reads: CASSQEERKGETQYF. The CDR3 nucleotides read TGTGCCAGCAGCCAAGAAGAGCGGAAAGGGGAGACCCAGTACTTC.

V gene TRBV15 combines with J gene TRBJ2-2; no clear D. CDR3 length: 17 residues. V was trimmed by 0 bases and J by 1 base, leaving 12 bases between them. Germline-derived CDR1 and CDR2 are LNHNV and YYDKDF (reference sequence). The CDR3 loop is CATSRDPGLGNTGELFF. The CDR3 nucleotides read TGTGCCACCAGCAGAGATCCGGGTTTAGGGAACACCGGGGAGCTGTTTTTT.

The V gene is TRBV5-1, the J gene TRBJ2-1, with D uncertain. V lost 0 bases and J lost 7, with 8 bases in between. There are 13 residues in the CDR3. The V gene's germline CDR1 is SGHRS and CDR2 YFSETQ. CDR3 in amino acids: CASSLARFNEQFF. CDR3 DNA: TGCGCCAGCAGCTTGGCACGGTTTAATGAGCAGTTCTTC. The entire variable domain, with the rest obtained from reference TRBV5-1 and TRBJ2-1, is as follows: KAGVTQTPRYLIKTRGQQVTLSCSPISGHRSVSWYQQTPGQGLQFLFEYFSETQRNKGNFPGRFSGRQFSNSRSEMNVSTLELGDSALYLCASSLARFNEQFFGPGTRLTVL.

This chain uses TRBV5-1 with TRBJ1-3; 7 bases map to TRBD1. V dropped 4 bases and J dropped 3; count of bases not matched to a gene: 10. Germline CDR1 is SGHRS and CDR2 is YFSETQ. This CDR3 has 16 amino acids. Here the CDR3 DNA reads TGCGCCAGCAGCCTCGTAGACAGGGCCAGTGGAAACACCATATATTTT. Translated: CASSLVDRASGNTIYF.

The V gene is TRBV6-5, the J gene TRBJ2-7; D unresolved. CDR1 and CDR2 from the germline V gene are MNHEY and SVGAGI. Deletions cut 0 bases from V and 3 bases from J, with 12 bases between. This CDR3 region has 15 residues. CDR3 residues: CASSYSRRLDYEQYF. The CDR3 nucleotides are TGTGCCAGCAGTTACTCGCGACGACTCGACTACGAGCAGTACTTC.

V gene TRBV5-1 combines with J gene TRBJ1-6; 9 bases match TRBD1. The CDR3 length is 16 residues. Germline loops: CDR1 SGHRS, CDR2 YFSETQ. With 0 bases clipped from V and 4 bases from J, the junction kept 2 bases outside the gene matches. CDR3 in DNA: TGCGCCAGCAGCTTGGCAGGACAGGGGTATAATTCACCCCTCCACTTT. This sequence encodes CASSLAGQGYNSPLHF.

This clone came up a few times. V gene TRBV2 combines with J gene TRBJ1-2; D uncertain. Trimming stripped 4 bases from V and 6 bases from J, with 6 bases between. The germline gives CDR1 SNHLY, CDR2 FYNNEI. This CDR3 spans 11 amino acids. The CDR3 loop reads CASSGEDGYTF. The DNA for the CDR3 is TGTGCCAGCAGTGGGGAGGATGGCTACACCTTC.

The rearrangement links TRBV6-5 to TRBJ2-7; TRBD2 matches 7 bases. The V gene's germline CDR1 is MNHEY and CDR2 SVGAGI. The CDR3 contains 15 residues. Trimming removed 0 bases from V and 1 base from J; junction bases left unmatched: 3. The CDR3 DNA reads TGTGCCAGCAGTTACTCCGGACTAGGATCCTACGAGCAGTACTTC. Amino acid sequence: CASSYSGLGSYEQYF.

V gene TRBV7-2 combines with J gene TRBJ1-1, with 7 nucleotides matching TRBD1. The CDR3 is 15 amino acids. Germline CDR1 is SGHTA and CDR2 is FQGNSA. J lost 0 bases, V lost 4 bases, and 5 bases had no gene match. CDR3 DNA: TGTGCCAGCAGCTCAAGGACAGGCCTGAACACTGAAGCTTTCTTT. It encodes CASSSRTGLNTEAFF.

This clone appeared a few times. The V and J genes are TRBV7-3 and TRBJ2-1, with 7 nucleotides matching TRBD1. Germline CDR1 SGHTA, CDR2 FQGTGA. The CDR3 loop spans 12 amino acids. After removal of 5 bases from V and 8 bases from J, the junction contained 3 bases not matched to a gene. CDR3 DNA sequence: TGTGCCAGCAGCAATCAGGGGGATGAGCAGTTCTTC. Encoded protein: CASSNQGDEQFF. The full variable domain, its missing parts supplied by reference TRBV7-3 and TRBJ2-1, is GAGVSQTPSNKVTEKGKYVELRCDPISGHTALYWYRQSLGQGPEFLIYFQGTGAADDSGLPNDRFFAVRPEGSVSTLKIQRTERGDSAVYLCASSNQGDEQFFGPGTRLTVL.

The chain is built from TRBV19 and TRBJ1-5; 7 positions match TRBD1. CDR1 is LNHDA, CDR2 SQIVND, per germline (reference sequence). The CDR3 sequence is 16 residues long. V was pared by 4 bases and J by 0 bases, with 6 bases of the junction left unmatched. The DNA of the CDR3 is TGTGCCAGTAGTAGGGGACAGCCGAATAGCAATCAGCCCCAGCATTTT. Translating gives CASSRGQPNSNQPQHF.

The V gene is TRBV6-5, the J gene TRBJ1-2; TRBD1 matches at 8 bases. The V gene's germline CDR1 is MNHEY and CDR2 SVGAGI. Trimming cost V 2 bases and J 5 bases; bases outside gene matches: 7. This CDR3 comprises 15 residues. CDR3: CASSYSGQGEYGYTF. CDR3 bases: TGTGCCAGCAGTTACAGCGGACAGGGAGAATATGGCTACACCTTC.

The chain combines TRBV7-9 with TRBJ1-6, with D possibly being TRBD1 (5 bases). Trimming stripped 4 bases from V and 13 bases from J, with 23 bases between. The germline gives CDR1 SEHNR, CDR2 FQNEAQ (reference sequence). The CDR3 has 16 residues. Written as DNA, the CDR3 is TGTGCCAGCAGCTCCGAGCCCTTGGCGGGGACGGGGCCCCTCCACTTT. Protein product: CASSSEPLAGTGPLHF.

V is TRBV5-1 and J is TRBJ1-1; TRBD1 agrees at 8 bases. There are 13 residues in the CDR3. J gave up 6 bases and V 3 bases, and 4 bases lay outside the gene matches. Germline V gene sequence: CDR1 SGHRS, CDR2 YFSETQ. The CDR3 here is CASSSTGEAEAFF. CDR3 nucleotide sequence: TGCGCCAGCAGCTCGACAGGGGAGGCTGAAGCTTTCTTT.

The rearrangement links TRBV5-1 to TRBJ2-5; maybe TRBD1 (6 bases). The CDR3 runs 14 residues. Trimming removed 2 bases at V and 2 bases at J, with 10 bases between. CDR1 is SGHRS and CDR2 is YFSETQ in the germline V gene. The CDR3, as DNA: TGCGCCAGCAGCTTAGGGGGAGTACAAGAGACCCAGTACTTC. Translating gives CASSLGGVQETQYF.

The chain has TRBV12-3 or TRBV12-4 and TRBJ1-2; TRBD1 matches at 7 bases. The CDR3 has 13 amino acids. With 8 bases clipped from V and 8 bases from J, the junction kept 11 bases outside the gene matches. The CDR3 sequence is CASDYTGEDGYTF. The CDR3 coding sequence is TGTGCCAGCGACTACACAGGGGAGGACGGCTACACCTTC.

The chain links TRBV21-1 to TRBJ1-2. TRBV21-1 is a recognized pseudogene. The CDR3 extends over 14 amino acids. CDR3 region: CATIKRGGGYGYTF. As DNA, the CDR3 is TGTGCCACCATCAAACGGGGGGGCGGCTATGGCTACACCTTC.

The chain uses TRBV2 and TRBJ1-2; D unclear. This CDR3 comprises 14 residues. The V end was cut by 6 bases, the J end by 0 bases, with 11 bases between. Germline V gives CDR1 SNHLY, CDR2 FYNNEI. CDR3 sequence: CASRVQFPNYGYTF. The CDR3 DNA reads TGTGCCAGCAGGGTCCAGTTCCCTAACTATGGCTACACCTTC.

In this sample, this clone turned up once. The chain couples TRBV21-1 to TRBJ1-3; the table's D call of TRBD1 was not tested on the DNA. TRBV21-1 is shown as a pseudogene. The CDR3 has 18 residues. CDR3 region: CASSKRDSPGGSGNTIYF. Here the CDR3 DNA reads TGTGCCAGCAGCAAAAGGGACAGCCCTGGGGGCTCTGGAAACACCATATATTTT.

This chain links TRBV2 with TRBJ2-7, with a weak D call TRBD2 (5 bases). CDR1 is SNHLY and CDR2 is FYNNEI in the germline V gene. The CDR3 totals 13 residues. The V end lost 10 bases, the J end lost 4 bases, and 17 bases lay between the germline ends. CDR3 sequence (DNA): TGTGCCACCCGACTAACAACGGCTTACGAGCAGTACTTC. It is translated as CATRLTTAYEQYF.